The 28 T cell receptor beta chains given below trace back to one sample, sequenced in a study of blood T cell repertoires in COVID-19. Clones were sequenced by immunoSEQ multiplex PCR, and TCRdb holds only the in-frame ones, with some missing. The table includes 140,000 to 150,000 clones, about 83% detected once. The sample taken for sequencing was PBMCs or T cells enriched from blood (not recorded which). The receptors here all came from a woman in her forties or fifties who had been exposed to COVID-19.

This chain uses TRBV9 with TRBJ2-5, with 8 bases aligning to TRBD1. The CDR3 contains 15 residues. CDR1 is SGDLS, CDR2 YYNGEE, per germline. J gave up 5 bases and V 0 bases, and 6 bases lay outside the gene matches. For the CDR3, the DNA is TGTGCCAGCAGCGTAGCTGTGACAGGGGTGGAGACCCAGTACTTC. It codes for CASSVAVTGVETQYF.

Ten or more counts support this clone. The rearrangement joins TRBV4-2 to TRBJ1-1; D may be TRBD1 (5 bases). The CDR3 length is 14 residues. Trimming stripped 1 base from V and 4 bases from J, with 10 bases between. Germline CDR1 is LGHNA and CDR2 is YNFKEQ. This chain's CDR3 is CASSQGQLSTEAFF. CDR3 in DNA: TGTGCCAGCAGCCAAGGACAGCTGAGCACTGAAGCTTTCTTT.

This chain joins TRBV7-9 and TRBJ1-6; D is perhaps TRBD1 (6 bases). There are 14 residues in the CDR3. Trimming pared 6 bases from V and 6 bases from J, leaving 12 bases between. Germline V gene data show CDR1 as SEHNR and CDR2 as FQNEAQ (reference sequence). In DNA, the CDR3 is TGTGCCAGCAGATCAACAGGGCTTAATTCACCCCTCCACTTT. It specifies CASRSTGLNSPLHF.

This chain connects TRBV6-5 to TRBJ2-7; perhaps TRBD2 as D (6 bases). Germline loops: CDR1 MNHEY, CDR2 SVGAGI. V lost 6 bases and J lost 0, with 9 bases in between. This CDR3 is 13 amino acids long. As DNA, the CDR3 is TGTGCCAGCAGCCCCGGGGGCTCCTACGAGCAGTACTTC. Its translation: CASSPGGSYEQYF.

This clone was seen a handful of times. The chain uses TRBV18 and TRBJ1-5, with TRBD1 matching over 8 bases. The junction had 4 bases not matched to a gene; V was cut back by 3 bases and J by 6 bases. CDR1 and CDR2 from the germline V gene are KGHSH and LQKENI. The CDR3 covers 14 residues. CDR3 sequence reads: CASSPDRGGQPQHF. As DNA, the CDR3 is TGTGCCAGCTCACCCGACAGGGGAGGTCAGCCCCAGCATTTT.

Written as DNA, the CDR3 is TGCGCCAGCAGCCAAGTGGCAGGGGGCTACGAGCAGTACTTC. Translated, it gives CASSQVAGGYEQYF. This chain joins TRBV4-1 and TRBJ2-7; 7 bases line up with TRBD1. V lost 1 base to trimming and J lost 3 bases; unmatched junction nucleotides: 3. The germline V gene encodes CDR1 MGHRA and CDR2 YSYEKL. This CDR3 region has 14 residues.

The chain joins TRBV14 to TRBJ2-1; TRBD2 might be the D (5 bases). Trimming took 0 bases from V and 2 from J, leaving 17 bases between them. The CDR3 has 18 residues. Germline CDR1 is SGHDN and CDR2 is FVKESK. DNA of the CDR3: TGTGCCAGCAGCCAAGAGCACCTCACTAGACGACCCTACAATGAGCAGTTCTTC. It yields the protein CASSQEHLTRRPYNEQFF.

The table lists this clone with a few counts. The CDR3 protein is CASSERQRTGDGYTF. Written as DNA, the CDR3 is TGTGCCAGCAGTGAAAGACAGCGGACAGGGGATGGCTACACCTTC. The V call is TRBV2, the J call TRBJ1-2; 9 bases align to TRBD1. Germline V gene data show CDR1 as SNHLY and CDR2 as FYNNEI. This CDR3 comprises 15 residues. V was clipped by 2 bases and J by 6 bases; unmatched bases: 7.

This chain joins TRBV2 and TRBJ2-3; 9 positions match TRBD2. The CDR3 has 16 residues. Germline CDR1 reads SNHLY; CDR2 reads FYNNEI. With V trimmed by 1 base and J by 6 bases, 8 bases remained unmatched. The DNA for the CDR3 is TGTGCCAGCAGTGAAGAGGCGGGGGGGCCCTCGGATACGCAGTATTTT. The encoded protein is CASSEEAGGPSDTQYF.

The chain uses TRBV19 and TRBJ2-7; TRBD1 might be the D (6 bases). Germline V lookup: CDR1 LNHDA, CDR2 SQIVND (reference sequence). This CDR3 spans 15 amino acids. Trimming cost V 4 bases and J 7 bases, with 20 bases left between them. As DNA, the CDR3 is TGTGCCAGTAGTACGACAGGCGCCCCGCTGGGGGAGCAGTACTTC. This translates into CASSTTGAPLGEQYF.

This clone occurred once. The rearrangement links TRBV6-5 to TRBJ1-6, with TRBD1 as a possible D gene (6 bases). Trimming stripped 2 bases from V and 7 bases from J, with 15 bases between. Germline V gene sequence: CDR1 MNHEY, CDR2 SVGAGI. This CDR3 contains 16 residues. The CDR3 bases are TGTGCCAGCAGTTACCCTCTGGGCAGGGGAAATTCACCCCTCCACTTT. Translating gives CASSYPLGRGNSPLHF.

The CDR3 nucleotides are TGTGCCAGCAGGTATTCGACAGGAAATACGCAGTATTTT. It codes for CASRYSTGNTQYF. The V gene is TRBV2, the J gene TRBJ2-3; tentative D call: TRBD1 (6 bases). The CDR3 sequence is 13 residues long. V lost 6 bases to trimming and J lost 7 bases, with 14 bases between them. The germline gives CDR1 SNHLY, CDR2 FYNNEI.

The V call is TRBV9, the J call TRBJ1-3, with 7 nucleotides matching TRBD1. Per the germline V gene, CDR1 is SGDLS and CDR2 is YYNGEE. Trimming removed 0 bases from V and 4 bases from J; junction bases left unmatched: 4. This CDR3 has 15 amino acids. This CDR3 reads CASSVGRQGGNTIYF. The CDR3 DNA sequence: TGTGCCAGCAGCGTAGGTCGACAGGGAGGAAACACCATATATTTT. Supplemented by reference TRBV9 and TRBJ1-3, the full variable domain reads DSGVTQTPKHLITATGQRVTLRCSPRSGDLSVYWYQQSLDQGLQFLIQYYNGEERAKGNILERFSAQQFPDLHSELNLSSLELGDSALYFCASSVGRQGGNTIYFGEGSWLTVV.

The chain has TRBV10-3 and TRBJ1-1, with 7 positions matching TRBD1. CDR3 length equals 17 residues. V lost 3 bases to trimming and J lost 4 bases; unmatched junction nucleotides: 14. Germline values: CDR1 ENHRY, CDR2 SYGVKD. As DNA, the CDR3 is TGTGCCATCAGTGAAGAAGGGGGCGCCGGGTCGATCACTGAAGCTTTCTTT. Encoded protein: CAISEEGGAGSITEAFF.

This rearrangement joins TRBV6-1 to TRBJ1-1; the D is unclear. The germline V gene encodes CDR1 MNHNS and CDR2 SASEGT. V was cut by 3 bases and J by 5 bases, with 13 bases left in between. The CDR3 runs 14 residues. CDR3: CASSDRAMRTEAFF. CDR3 coding DNA: TGTGCCAGCAGTGATAGAGCGATGAGAACTGAAGCTTTCTTT.

The chain combines TRBV4-1 with TRBJ2-2; TRBD2 agrees at 7 bases. Per germline, CDR1 MGHRA and CDR2 YSYEKL. CDR3 size: 17 residues. J gave up 2 bases and V 4 bases, and 10 bases lay outside the gene matches. CDR3 amino acids: CASSLEAAGFNTGELFF. The CDR3, as DNA: TGCGCCAGCAGCCTCGAGGCAGCGGGGTTCAACACCGGGGAGCTGTTTTTT.

The chain combines TRBV7-9 with TRBJ1-2; a weak D match, TRBD1 (5 bases). The germline CDR1 and CDR2 sequences are SEHNR and FQNEAQ (reference sequence). V lost 4 bases to trimming and J lost 1 base, with 10 bases between them. The CDR3 has 14 amino acids. The CDR3 DNA is TGTGCCAGCAGCTCGGTCGGGGGTAACTATGGCTACACCTTC. Its translation is CASSSVGGNYGYTF. Complete variable domain (other parts from reference TRBV7-9 and TRBJ1-2): DTGVSQNPRHKITKRGQNVTFRCDPISEHNRLYWYRQTLGQGPEFLTYFQNEAQLEKSRLLSDRFSAERPKGSFSTLEIQRTEQGDSAMYLCASSSVGGNYGYTFGSGTRLTVV.

V gene TRBV6-5 combines with J gene TRBJ1-5, with 8 bases that match TRBD1. The CDR3 is made up of 14 amino acids. With 6 bases clipped from V and 6 bases from J, the junction kept 7 bases outside the gene matches. Germline V CDR1 and CDR2: MNHEY, SVGAGI. The CDR3 DNA sequence: TGTGCCAGCAGGCCGCAGGGGGCGGGTCAGCCCCAGCATTTT. This sequence encodes CASRPQGAGQPQHF.

This clone was recorded once. The rearrangement uses TRBV5-1 and TRBJ2-2; 8 bases map to TRBD1. The CDR3 is 18 amino acids. V gave up 1 base and J gave up 2 bases; unmatched junction bases: 10. Germline V gene sequence: CDR1 SGHRS, CDR2 YFSETQ. CDR3 sequence: CASSLRSGGFSNTGELFF. The CDR3 DNA is TGCGCCAGCAGCTTGAGGTCAGGGGGCTTTTCTAACACCGGGGAGCTGTTTTTT.

This clone appeared a single time. The gene calls are TRBV21-1 and TRBJ2-5; the table's TRBD1 call for D was not verified on the DNA. TRBV21-1 constitutes a pseudogene. This CDR3 comprises 15 residues. CDR3: CASSNPDRAQETQYF. The CDR3 DNA reads TGTGCCAGCAGCAACCCGGACAGGGCGCAAGAGACCCAGTACTTC.

The chain combines TRBV5-1 with TRBJ1-4; no definite D call. Germline CDR1 reads SGHRS; CDR2 reads YFSETQ. Deletions cut 4 bases from V and 2 bases from J, with 9 bases between. The CDR3 is made up of 14 amino acids. CDR3 sequence reads: CASSPSGTNEKLFF. In nucleotides, the CDR3 is TGCGCCAGCAGCCCTAGCGGGACTAATGAAAAACTGTTTTTT.

This rearrangement joins TRBV6-2 or TRBV6-3 to TRBJ1-2; TRBD1 might be the D (5 bases). V gave up 0 bases and J gave up 8 bases, with 13 bases separating them. The germline V gene has CDR1 MNHEY and CDR2 SVGEGT. CDR3 length equals 14 residues. In DNA, the CDR3 is TGTGCCAGCAGTTACTCTCCCTTACCAGGGGGCTACACCTTC. Encoded protein: CASSYSPLPGGYTF.

The chain employs TRBV19 and TRBJ1-5; 7 nucleotides match TRBD1. The J segment lost 6 bases and the V segment lost 1 base, leaving 6 bases of the junction unmatched. The CDR3 has 15 amino acids. CDR1 is LNHDA, CDR2 SQIVND, per germline (reference sequence). CDR3 in DNA: TGTGCCAGTAGTATAGTAGGTGCAGGGGGTCAGCCCCAGCATTTT. Its protein product is CASSIVGAGGQPQHF.

The chain carries TRBV10-2 and TRBJ1-5; D might be TRBD1 (5 bases). Germline CDR1 is WSHSY and CDR2 is SAAADI. V was shortened by 8 bases and J by 0 bases, with 20 bases between the two germline ends. The CDR3 is 17 amino acids. The CDR3 DNA is TGCGCCAGCGGACCGAACCCGGGGGGGACTAGCAATCAGCCCCAGCATTTT. Translation gives CASGPNPGGTSNQPQHF.

This rearrangement joins TRBV11-3 to TRBJ2-1, with a tentative D call TRBD2 (5 bases). The CDR3 runs 16 residues. Germline V gene lookup returns CDR1 SGHNT and CDR2 YENEEA. V lost 0 bases, J lost 0 bases, and 9 bases lay in between. CDR3 amino acids: CASSLESGYSYNEQFF. In nucleotides, the CDR3 is TGTGCCAGCAGCTTAGAATCGGGGTACTCCTACAATGAGCAGTTCTTC.

The V gene is TRBV19, the J gene TRBJ1-5; 8 nucleotides agree with TRBD1. Germline V gene sequence: CDR1 LNHDA, CDR2 SQIVND (reference sequence). The CDR3 has 15 amino acids. The junction had 5 bases not matched to a gene; V was cut back by 5 bases and J by 2 bases. Written as DNA, the CDR3 is TGTGCCAGTAGTGTGACAGGGGCGCGCAATCAGCCCCAGCATTTT. Translating gives CASSVTGARNQPQHF.

This chain joins TRBV6-5 and TRBJ2-7, with D tentatively TRBD2 (6 bases). The CDR3 totals 15 residues. Germline V gene sequence: CDR1 MNHEY, CDR2 SVGAGI. Trimming stripped 7 bases from V and 0 bases from J, with 16 bases between. The CDR3 sequence is CASNVRGFPSYEQYF. CDR3 DNA sequence: TGTGCCAGCAATGTTCGGGGGTTCCCCTCCTACGAGCAGTACTTC.

This sequence joins TRBV6-5 and TRBJ1-3; D might be TRBD1 (6 bases). This CDR3 comprises 15 residues. Germline loops: CDR1 MNHEY, CDR2 SVGAGI. Deletions cut 8 bases from V and 3 bases from J, with 17 bases between. The CDR3 spells CASLKVWGLGNTIYF. CDR3 DNA sequence: TGTGCCAGCTTAAAAGTATGGGGGCTTGGAAACACCATATATTTT.